The rows below give T cell receptor beta chains drawn from one sample of a study of Ad26.COV2.S vaccination and SARS-CoV-2 variants. Profiling relied on immunoSEQ multiplex PCR, and the TCRdb table lists in-frame clones only, not all of them. Of roughly 350,000 clones in the sample, around 89% were seen once. The sequenced sample was peripheral blood, obtained in a trial of Ad26.COV2.S vaccine versus placebo. The receptors were gathered from a person aged 18-65 years who received the Ad26.COV2.S COVID-19 vaccine or a placebo. Each CDR3 is given with its conserved first and last residue. Fields, in order: V gene, D gene, J gene, clone size, CDR3 protein, CDR3 DNA. A D gene is named only where the DNA matches it firmly. The size of a clone is reported for some rows only, either as once, few or many, or as a class for expanded clones.

TRBV30	.	TRBJ2-7	.	CAWKLSGMGEQYF	TGTGCCTGGAAATTATCGGGGATGGGCGAGCAGTACTTC
TRBV5-4	TRBD1	TRBJ1-4	.	CASSLGGQMNEKLFF	TGTGCCAGCAGCTTAGGGGGACAGATGAATGAAAAACTGTTTTTT
TRBV9	TRBD1	TRBJ1-1	.	CASSVGPGGTEAFF	TGTGCCAGCAGCGTAGGTCCAGGGGGGACTGAAGCTTTCTTT
TRBV9	.	TRBJ1-6	.	CASSAQGSNSPLHF	TGTGCCAGCAGCGCCCAGGGGTCTAATTCACCCCTCCACTTT
TRBV11-1	TRBD1	TRBJ2-7	.	CASSSRDRGLYEQYF	TGTGCCAGCAGCTCCCGGGACAGGGGATTGTACGAGCAGTACTTC
TRBV4-3	TRBD2	TRBJ2-3	.	CASSLRREGIDTQYF	TGCGCCAGCAGCCTTCGGAGGGAGGGCATAGATACGCAGTATTTT
TRBV6-6	TRBD2	TRBJ2-2	.	CASRDTSGANTGELFF	TGTGCCAGCAGAGATACTAGCGGAGCGAACACCGGGGAGCTGTTTTTT
TRBV2	TRBD2	TRBJ2-1	.	CASSDLGLAGETEQFF	TGTGCCAGCAGTGACTTGGGACTAGCGGGAGAAACCGAGCAGTTCTTC
TRBV5-6	.	TRBJ1-1	.	CASSLAGRGDEAFF	TGTGCCAGCAGCTTGGCCGGTCGGGGAGACGAAGCTTTCTTT
TRBV25-1	.	TRBJ2-7	.	CASPGGAEYEQYF	TGTGCCAGCCCCGGTGGGGCGGAGTACGAGCAGTACTTC
TRBV19	TRBD1	TRBJ1-1	.	CASSMPTGTGVTEAFF	TGTGCCAGTAGTATGCCCACGGGGACAGGGGTAACTGAAGCTTTCTTT
TRBV4-1	.	TRBJ2-3	.	CASSQEPGVLDTQYF	TGCGCCAGCAGCCAAGAGCCGGGAGTCTTGGATACGCAGTATTTT
TRBV30	.	TRBJ1-6	.	CAWSVRRLTYNSPLHF	TGTGCCTGGAGTGTTCGCAGGCTCACCTATAATTCACCCCTCCACTTT
TRBV15	.	TRBJ1-5	.	CATSSPTGTYSNQPQHF	TGTGCCACCAGCAGTCCGACAGGAACCTATAGCAATCAGCCCCAGCATTTT
TRBV7-3	TRBD2	TRBJ2-1	.	CASSPGAGGVNEQFF	TGTGCCAGCAGCCCAGGAGCGGGAGGGGTCAATGAGCAGTTCTTC
TRBV11-3	.	TRBJ2-1	.	CASSLDPGLYNEQFF	TGTGCCAGCAGCTTAGATCCAGGGCTCTACAATGAGCAGTTCTTC
TRBV7-9	.	TRBJ2-1	.	CASSSGSEQFF	TGTGCCAGCAGCTCGGGGAGTGAGCAGTTCTTC
TRBV6-1	.	TRBJ2-2	.	CASSDAQGRGTGELFF	TGTGCCAGCAGTGATGCACAGGGTCGGGGCACCGGGGAGCTGTTTTTT
TRBV6-5	.	TRBJ1-2	.	CASSSPTTIGYTF	TGTGCCAGCAGCTCCCCAACGACCATAGGCTACACCTTC
TRBV7-2	TRBD2	TRBJ2-7	.	CASSLRPGGPYEQYF	TGTGCCAGCAGCTTAAGGCCGGGAGGCCCCTACGAGCAGTACTTC
TRBV9	.	TRBJ1-1	.	CASSVDEGGRATEAFF	TGTGCCAGCAGCGTAGACGAGGGTGGCAGGGCCACTGAAGCTTTCTTT
TRBV27	.	TRBJ1-2	once	CASSLFGLGLNYGYTF	TGTGCCAGCAGTTTATTTGGTCTTGGGCTTAACTATGGCTACACCTTC